Listed below are T cell receptor beta chains from one sample, sequenced in a study of T cell repertoires in cytomegalovirus infection. TCRdb processed the reads anew with MiXCR; each CDR3 protein has one entry. Counted here are some 180,000 distinct CDR3 sequences, about 21% occurring once; the ten biggest clones make up about 2.9%. The sequenced sample was PBMCs. These receptors were taken from a human donor in good health (CMV status not recorded). Some clones in this sample may be carry-over from other donors' samples. Both conserved end residues are part of each CDR3. A D gene is named only where the DNA matches it firmly. Rows give clone size only sometimes, using once, few, many, or a class for an expanded clone.

>NA|16|TRBJ2-6|TRBV11-2|few
CASSLVPISGANVLTF
>TRBD1|13|TRBJ1-2|TRBV5-6|NA
CASRDTGGNGYTF
>NA|16|TRBJ2-7|TRBV7-2|many
CASSTRTDANAYEQYF
>NA|13|TRBJ2-1|TRBV12-3/TRBV12-4|few
CASSFGQGNSEFF
>NA|17|TRBJ1-6|TRBV4-1|NA
CASSQAQGRTANSPLHF
>TRBD2|17|TRBJ2-3|TRBV29-1|NA
CSVLPAHAGGASDTQYF
>TRBD2|16|TRBJ2-1|TRBV7-2|many
CASSLAPAGGYNEQFF
>NA|10|TRBJ2-7|TRBV2|NA
CASSFYEQYF
>NA|12|TRBJ2-1|TRBV7-2|medium-sized
CASSSLLGVGFF
>NA|15|TRBJ1-2|TRBV7-6|NA
CASSLARGETGGYTF
>TRBD2|14|TRBJ2-7|TRBV7-2|few
CASSVGGFTYEQYF
>NA|13|TRBJ1-1|TRBV28|NA
CASRMGVNTEAFF
>NA|15|TRBJ1-1|TRBV7-3|few
CASSLTPGLGTEAFF
>TRBD1|14|TRBJ2-5|TRBV20-1|NA
CSAGTDREQETQYF
>TRBD2|15|TRBJ2-7|TRBV5-4|NA
CASSWTSGRNYEQYF
>NA|12|TRBJ1-2|TRBV30|NA
CAWRQGGKGYTF
>NA|15|TRBJ2-1|TRBV5-4|few
CASSFFPSSGNEQFF
>NA|14|TRBJ2-1|TRBV12-5|NA
CASGPGPSRYEQFF
>NA|12|TRBJ1-1|TRBV20-1|few
CRLLGSDTEAFF
>TRBD1|17|TRBJ2-7|TRBV28|NA
CASRQGQGVSSSYEQYF
>NA|12|TRBJ2-1|TRBV12-3/TRBV12-4|many
CASSLGRDEQFF
>NA|15|TRBJ2-5|TRBV6-2/TRBV6-3|few
CASSGAGGRQETQYF
>TRBD2|14|TRBJ2-7|TRBV6-2/TRBV6-3|NA
CASRPKTSSYEQYF
>NA|15|TRBJ1-1|TRBV7-2|many
CASSLAGDPNTEAFF
>NA|15|TRBJ2-2|TRBV14|few
CASSQGYPNTGELFF
>NA|14|TRBJ2-5|TRBV5-1|NA
CASSFRTNQETQYF
>NA|15|TRBJ1-1|TRBV12-3/TRBV12-4|many
CASSTRGRVNTEAFF